The text below deals with one T cell receptor (beta chain). This sample stems from a study of shared T cell receptors in the human thymus. The V and J ends lost 5 bases and 3 bases respectively, with 11 bases between them. Germline CDR1 and CDR2: SGHTA and FQGNSA. The CDR3 covers 13 residues. Only in-frame clones appear in the TCRdb table, and some are missing; sequencing was by immunoSEQ multiplex PCR. The sample records hundreds of thousands of clones, around 78% being singletons. These data were also filed under a second study, of human thymus T cells. From that paper: Each of the donors was a healthy Finnish infant who was undergoing open corrective cardiac surgery for congenital heart defects. Apparent skewing of V and J gene usage characterized both thymic and blood repertoires. Unrelated individuals were reported by related research to share highly overlapping thymic repertoires.

The receptor was isolated from a boy in the first two years of life with a congenital heart defect. Source material: thymocytes. The J gene is TRBJ2-7, the V gene TRBV7-2; D ambiguous. This chain's CDR3 is CASSPPHFYEQYF. DNA of the CDR3: TGTGCCAGCAGCCCACCGCACTTCTACGAGCAGTACTTC.